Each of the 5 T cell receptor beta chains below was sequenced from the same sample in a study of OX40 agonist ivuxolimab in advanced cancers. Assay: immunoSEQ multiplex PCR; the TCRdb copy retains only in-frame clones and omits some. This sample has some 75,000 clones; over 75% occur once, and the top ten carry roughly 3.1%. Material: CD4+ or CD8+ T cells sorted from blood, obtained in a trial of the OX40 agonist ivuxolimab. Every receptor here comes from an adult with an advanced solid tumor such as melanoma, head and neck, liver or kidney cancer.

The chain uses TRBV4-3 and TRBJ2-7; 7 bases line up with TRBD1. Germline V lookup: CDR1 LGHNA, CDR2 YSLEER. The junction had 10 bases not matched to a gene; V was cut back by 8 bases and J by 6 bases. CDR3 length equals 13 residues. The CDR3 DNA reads TGCGCCAGCGCATCCCAGACAGGGCGCGAGCAGTACTTC. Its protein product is CASASQTGREQYF.

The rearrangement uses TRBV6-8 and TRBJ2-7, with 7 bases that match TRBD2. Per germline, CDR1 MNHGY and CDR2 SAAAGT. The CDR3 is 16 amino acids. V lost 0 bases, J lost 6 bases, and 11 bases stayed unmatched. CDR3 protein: CASSYSLRAGDGEQYF. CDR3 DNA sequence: TGTGCCAGCAGTTACTCCTTGAGGGCGGGAGATGGCGAGCAGTACTTC.

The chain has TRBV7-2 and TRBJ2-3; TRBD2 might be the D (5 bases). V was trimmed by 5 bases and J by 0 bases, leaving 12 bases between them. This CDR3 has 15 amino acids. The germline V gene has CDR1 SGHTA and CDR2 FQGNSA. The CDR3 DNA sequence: TGTGCCAGCAGCCGCCAAAGCGGCAGCACAGATACGCAGTATTTT. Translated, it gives CASSRQSGSTDTQYF.

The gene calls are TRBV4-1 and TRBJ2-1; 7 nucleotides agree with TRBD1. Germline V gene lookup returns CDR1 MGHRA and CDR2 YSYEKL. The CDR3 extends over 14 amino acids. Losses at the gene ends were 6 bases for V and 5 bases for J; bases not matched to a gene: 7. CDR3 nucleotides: TGCGCCAGCAGGGAGAGGGGGCGCAACAATGAGCAGTTCTTC. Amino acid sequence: CASRERGRNNEQFF.

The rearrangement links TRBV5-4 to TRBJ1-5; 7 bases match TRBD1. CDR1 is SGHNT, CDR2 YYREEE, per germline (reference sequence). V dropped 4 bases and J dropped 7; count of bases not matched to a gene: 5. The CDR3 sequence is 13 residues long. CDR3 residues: CASSRQGDQPQHF. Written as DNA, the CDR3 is TGTGCCAGCAGCCGCCAGGGGGACCAGCCCCAGCATTTT.